This passage covers 15 T cell receptor beta chains from one sample sequenced in a study of T-cell memory formation after mild COVID-19. From the 5' RACE reads, TCRdb called clonotypes with MiXCR, one entry per CDR3 protein. The data hold 500,000 to 550,000 distinct CDR3 sequences, with around 21% observed a single time. The specimen sequenced was PBMCs or a T cell subset sorted from them (not recorded which). The receptors shown here come from an adult woman who had mild COVID-19 (a few samples of this study predate the infection). Cell type and time point are not known.

This clonotype was detected ten times or more. This chain joins TRBV12-3 or TRBV12-4 and TRBJ2-5, with D unresolved. The CDR3 covers 14 residues. With 2 bases removed from V and 0 bases from J, the gap between germline ends came to 7 bases. The CDR3 loop reads CASSLWVNQETQYF. The CDR3 DNA follows: TGTGCCAGCAGTTTATGGGTGAACCAAGAGACCCAGTACTTC.

V usage is TRBV27 and J usage is TRBJ2-7; TRBD1 might be the D (6 bases). The length of the CDR3 is 11 residues. Per the germline V gene, CDR1 is MNHEY and CDR2 is SMNVEV (reference sequence). Trimming removed 11 bases at V and 4 bases at J, with 12 bases between. The CDR3 loop is CAGETGYEQYF. In nucleotides, the CDR3 is TGTGCCGGAGAAACAGGGTACGAGCAGTACTTC.

This clonotype was picked up a small number of times. The rearrangement links TRBV2 to TRBJ2-7; D gene uncertain. The CDR3 covers 14 residues. V was trimmed by 2 bases and J by 3 bases, leaving 11 bases between them. Germline assignment: CDR1 SNHLY and CDR2 FYNNEI. The CDR3 nucleotides are TGTGCCAGCAGTGAACTGGGCAGAAGCTACGAGCAGTACTTC. The encoded protein is CASSELGRSYEQYF.

V is TRBV7-8 and J is TRBJ1-5; TRBD1 matches at 9 bases. CDR3 length: 16 amino acids. Germline V gene sequence: CDR1 SGHVS, CDR2 FQNEAQ. J was trimmed by 3 bases and V by 2 bases; bases with no gene match: 5. DNA for the CDR3: TGTGCCAGCAGCTTATGGGGACAGGGACTCAATCAGCCCCAGCATTTT. Translation gives CASSLWGQGLNQPQHF.

This clonotype was seen only a few times. This chain uses TRBV3-1 with TRBJ2-3, with 7 bases identical to TRBD2. Trimming took 4 bases from V and 6 from J; bases not matched to a gene: 10. The CDR3 totals 15 residues. Germline V CDR1 and CDR2: LGHDT, YNNKEL (reference sequence). CDR3 DNA: TGTGCCAGCAGCCCCTACGGCGGGGGACGGGATACGCAGTATTTT. This gives the protein CASSPYGGGRDTQYF.

The rearrangement joins TRBV3-1 to TRBJ1-4, with unresolved D. V was shortened by 2 bases and J by 8 bases, with 12 bases between the two germline ends. The CDR3 has 14 residues. CDR1 LGHDT and CDR2 YNNKEL come from the germline V gene (reference sequence). The CDR3 protein is CASSQIPLGEKLFF. CDR3 bases: TGTGCCAGCAGCCAAATTCCGTTGGGGGAAAAACTGTTTTTT.

The J gene is TRBJ2-3, the V gene TRBV5-1; possible D gene TRBD2, 6 bases. V lost 10 bases to trimming and J lost 2 bases, with 17 bases between them. This CDR3 spans 14 amino acids. Germline V gene sequence: CDR1 SGHRS, CDR2 YFSETQ. CDR3 sequence (DNA): TGCGCCTATCCGCGGGGTCCCTCCACAGATACGCAGTATTTT. Translating it yields CAYPRGPSTDTQYF.

This clonotype was seen only a few times. V and J are TRBV7-6 and TRBJ1-5; tentatively, D is TRBD1 (5 bases). V was trimmed by 0 bases and J by 0 bases, leaving 18 bases between them. There are 19 residues in the CDR3. Germline V gene data show CDR1 as SGHVS and CDR2 as FNYEAQ. The CDR3 region is CASSLAEGPGIHSNQPQHF. As DNA, the CDR3 is TGTGCCAGCAGCTTAGCAGAGGGACCGGGGATACATAGCAATCAGCCCCAGCATTTT. Supplemented by reference TRBV7-6 and TRBJ1-5, the full variable domain reads GAGVSQSPRYKVTKRGQDVALRCDPISGHVSLYWYRQALGQGPEFLTYFNYEAQQDKSGLPNDRFSAERPEGSISTLTIQRTEQRDSAMYRCASSLAEGPGIHSNQPQHFGDGTRLSIL.

In DNA form, the CDR3 reads TGTGCCAGTAGCCGGGGAGAGGTGGAGACCCAGTACTTC. Translating gives CASSRGEVETQYF. This sequence joins TRBV12-3 or TRBV12-4 and TRBJ2-5; a weak D match, TRBD2 (5 bases). CDR3 length: 13 amino acids. The germline V and J ends were trimmed by 9 bases and 5 bases, with 16 bases remaining between them.

This clonotype was found a few times. The V call is TRBV4-2, the J call TRBJ1-2; TRBD1 aligns across 7 bases. Trimming at V came to 4 bases and at J to 6 bases, leaving 14 bases not matched to a gene. There are 16 residues in the CDR3. Per the germline V gene, CDR1 is LGHNA and CDR2 is YNFKEQ. In DNA, the CDR3 is TGTGCCAGCAGCCGCAACCTCGCAGGGACAGTTAATGGCTACACCTTC. It specifies CASSRNLAGTVNGYTF.

This clonotype was seen a handful of times. CDR3 residues: CSVEPTGDATQYF. DNA for the CDR3: TGCAGCGTTGAACCGACAGGGGACGCGACCCAGTACTTC. J is TRBJ2-5 and V is TRBV29-1, with 8 bases lining up with TRBD1. CDR3 length: 13 amino acids. Germline V gene data show CDR1 as SQVTM and CDR2 as ANQGSEA. Trimming at V came to 2 bases and at J to 7 bases, leaving 6 bases not matched to a gene.

The chain has TRBV15 and TRBJ2-4, with TRBD1 matching 7 bases. V gave up 3 bases and J gave up 8 bases; unmatched junction bases: 7. Germline V CDR1 and CDR2: LNHNV, YYDKDF (reference sequence). The CDR3 has 14 residues. The CDR3: CATSSRDSRDIQYF. The CDR3 coding sequence is TGTGCCACCAGCAGCCGGGACAGTAGGGACATTCAGTACTTC.

The CDR3 spells CSARVAGVYEQYF. The CDR3 nucleotides read TGCAGTGCTAGGGTAGCGGGAGTGTACGAGCAGTACTTC. V gene TRBV20-1 combines with J gene TRBJ2-7; 9 bases map to TRBD2. CDR1 DFQATT and CDR2 SNEGSKA come from the germline V gene (reference sequence). V was clipped by 3 bases and J by 4 bases; unmatched bases: 4. The CDR3 is 13 residues long.

Only a few counts were recorded for this clonotype. The chain uses TRBV27 and TRBJ1-1; D is unresolved. The CDR3 is made up of 15 amino acids. CDR1 and CDR2 (germline): MNHEY, SMNVEV (reference sequence). V gave up 5 bases and J gave up 3 bases, with 16 bases separating them. The CDR3 sequence: CASSPQGVRDTEAFF. The CDR3 DNA reads as TGTGCCAGCAGTCCCCAAGGAGTGCGGGACACTGAAGCTTTCTTT.

The chain uses TRBV12-3 or TRBV12-4 and TRBJ2-5; 12 bases agree with TRBD1. V was clipped by 6 bases and J by 5 bases; unmatched bases: 7. The CDR3 extends over 15 amino acids. The DNA for the CDR3 is TGTGCCAGCAGCGGGACAGGGGGCGGCGGGGAGACCCAGTACTTC. This sequence encodes CASSGTGGGGETQYF.